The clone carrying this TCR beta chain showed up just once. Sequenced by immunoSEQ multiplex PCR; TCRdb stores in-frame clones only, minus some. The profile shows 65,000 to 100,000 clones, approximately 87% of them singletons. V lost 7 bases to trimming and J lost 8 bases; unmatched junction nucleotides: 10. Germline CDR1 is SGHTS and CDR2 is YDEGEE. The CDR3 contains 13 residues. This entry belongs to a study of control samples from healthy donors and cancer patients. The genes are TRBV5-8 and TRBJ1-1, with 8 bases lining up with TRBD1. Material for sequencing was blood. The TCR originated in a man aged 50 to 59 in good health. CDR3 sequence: CASPLGQAREAFF. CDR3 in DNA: TGTGCCAGCCCCCTGGGACAGGCGAGGGAAGCTTTCTTT.